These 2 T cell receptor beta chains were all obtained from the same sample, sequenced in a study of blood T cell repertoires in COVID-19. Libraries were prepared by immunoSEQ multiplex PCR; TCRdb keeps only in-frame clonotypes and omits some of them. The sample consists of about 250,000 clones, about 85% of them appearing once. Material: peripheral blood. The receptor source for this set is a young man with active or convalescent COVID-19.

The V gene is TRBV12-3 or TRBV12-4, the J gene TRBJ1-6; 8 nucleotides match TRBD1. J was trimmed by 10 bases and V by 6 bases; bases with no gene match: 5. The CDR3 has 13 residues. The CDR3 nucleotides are TGTGCCAGCAGACGACAGGGGATGTCACCCCTCCACTTT. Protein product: CASRRQGMSPLHF.

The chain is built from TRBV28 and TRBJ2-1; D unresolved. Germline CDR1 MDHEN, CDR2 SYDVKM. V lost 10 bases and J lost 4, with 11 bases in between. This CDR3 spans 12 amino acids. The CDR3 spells CATSIRYNEQFF. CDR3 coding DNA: TGTGCCACCTCTATTCGATACAATGAGCAGTTCTTC.